The 30 T cell receptor beta chains below come from one sample, sequenced in a study of human versus mouse CDR3 diversity and MHC coevolution. Libraries were prepared by immunoSEQ multiplex PCR; TCRdb keeps only in-frame clonotypes and omits some of them. This repertoire shows about 83,000 clones, 85% to 95% found once; its top ten account for about 0.15%. Sequencing was done on a sample of naive CD4+ T cells from blood. Stated subset: CD45RO-negative CD62L-positive naive CD4 T cells. These receptors all come from a person aged 30 to 70 in good health.

This chain joins TRBV7-9 and TRBJ2-3; 7 bases fit TRBD2. The length of the CDR3 is 15 residues. Germline values: CDR1 SEHNR, CDR2 FQNEAQ (reference sequence). After removal of 0 bases from V and 0 bases from J, the junction contained 0 bases not matched to a gene. The CDR3: CASSLAGGSTDTQYF. The CDR3 DNA reads TGTGCCAGCAGCTTAGCGGGGGGGAGCACAGATACGCAGTATTTT. The variable domain in full, with the rest retrieved from reference TRBV7-9 and TRBJ2-3, is DTGVSQNPRHKITKRGQNVTFRCDPISEHNRLYWYRQTLGQGPEFLTYFQNEAQLEKSRLLSDRFSAERPKGSFSTLEIQRTEQGDSAMYLCASSLAGGSTDTQYFGPGTRLTVL.

V usage is TRBV5-4 and J usage is TRBJ2-3; 9 nucleotides agree with TRBD2. Germline lookup yields CDR1 SGHNT and CDR2 YYREEE (reference sequence). The CDR3 is 18 amino acids. The V segment lost 6 bases and the J segment 0 bases; nucleotides outside the gene matches: 14. The CDR3 nucleotides are TGTGCCAGCACGCCCCGGCCAGCGGGAGGTCTAAGCACAGATACGCAGTATTTT. Translation: CASTPRPAGGLSTDTQYF.

The chain combines TRBV2 with TRBJ2-1, with D unresolved. The V end was cut by 10 bases, the J end by 4 bases, with 8 bases between. The germline CDR1 and CDR2 sequences are SNHLY and FYNNEI. The CDR3 sequence is 11 residues long. The CDR3 loop reads CATNGYNEQFF. CDR3 bases: TGTGCCACTAACGGGTACAATGAGCAGTTCTTC. The full variable domain, with the rest looked up from reference TRBV2 and TRBJ2-1, is EPEVTQTPSHQVTQMGQEVILRCVPISNHLYFYWYRQILGQKVEFLVSFYNNEISEKSEIFDDQFSVERPDGSNFTLKIRSTKLEDSAMYFCATNGYNEQFFGPGTRLTVL.

V usage is TRBV5-4 and J usage is TRBJ2-7; 8 nucleotides line up with TRBD2. Germline CDR1 is SGHNT and CDR2 is YYREEE (reference sequence). The CDR3 totals 16 residues. Unmatched junction bases numbered 8, after V lost 0 bases and J lost 3 bases. The DNA for the CDR3 is TGTGCCAGCAGCTTGGCGGCGGGGGGTAGAGTCTACGAGCAGTACTTC. This encodes CASSLAAGGRVYEQYF.

Of note for this clone: A read error may account for a junction end that differs from germline. The J gene is TRBJ2-7, the V gene TRBV7-9; TRBD2 matches at 12 bases. The length of the CDR3 is 14 residues. Germline CDR1 and CDR2: SEHNR and FQNEAQ (reference sequence). The CDR3 region is CASSLAGGPWEQYF. The DNA of the CDR3 is TGTGCCAGCAGCCTAGCGGGGGGGCCGTGGGAGCAGTACTTC.

J is TRBJ1-3 and V is TRBV5-1; TRBD1 might be the D (5 bases). This CDR3 region has 14 residues. V was shortened by 3 bases and J by 0 bases, with 7 bases between the two germline ends. Germline V gene lookup returns CDR1 SGHRS and CDR2 YFSETQ. The CDR3 loop is CASSSTDSGNTIYF. Here the CDR3 DNA reads TGCGCCAGCAGCTCGACAGACTCTGGAAACACCATATATTTT.

V usage is TRBV29-1 and J usage is TRBJ1-4, with a weak D call TRBD1 (5 bases). V lost 4 bases and J lost 7, with 13 bases in between. The CDR3 has 13 amino acids. In germline, CDR1 is SQVTM, CDR2 ANQGSEA. In DNA, the CDR3 is TGCAGCGTTGGACCACAGGAAGGTGAAAAACTGTTTTTT. Its translation: CSVGPQEGEKLFF.

The chain combines TRBV30 with TRBJ1-5; a possible D gene is TRBD1 (6 bases). The CDR3 runs 14 residues. Per germline, CDR1 GTSNPN and CDR2 SVGIG (reference sequence). V lost 3 bases to trimming and J lost 0 bases, with 9 bases between them. CDR3 protein: CAWRRGHSNQPQHF. CDR3 bases: TGTGCCTGGAGGAGGGGACATAGCAATCAGCCCCAGCATTTT.

V usage is TRBV2 and J usage is TRBJ1-2, with 7 bases identical to TRBD1. CDR3 length: 14 amino acids. V gave up 8 bases and J gave up 1 base; unmatched junction bases: 7. In germline, CDR1 is SNHLY, CDR2 FYNNEI. DNA of the CDR3: TGTGCCAGCGGGGACAGAAAAAATAACTATGGCTACACCTTC. This translates into CASGDRKNNYGYTF.

This clone was observed once. This chain joins TRBV30 and TRBJ2-7; TRBD1 matches 12 bases. J was trimmed by 7 bases and V by 3 bases; bases with no gene match: 10. CDR3 length equals 15 residues. Germline values: CDR1 GTSNPN, CDR2 SVGIG (reference sequence). CDR3 DNA sequence: TGTGCCTGGAGCTTGGGGGGACAGGGGGCGAAAGAGCAGTACTTC. As protein: CAWSLGGQGAKEQYF.

The chain uses TRBV5-1 and TRBJ2-7; 8 bases agree with TRBD1. The DNA end is more similar to TRBJ2-1, so the J call may be wrong. The CDR3 length is 16 residues. CDR1 and CDR2 (germline): SGHRS, YFSETQ. CDR3 DNA: TGCGCCAGCAGCTTGGCAACCGGGACAGGCCTCAATGAGCAGTTCTTC. It specifies CASSLATGTGLNEQFF.

The rearrangement uses TRBV5-4 and TRBJ1-2; tentatively, D is TRBD1 (6 bases). The germline V gene has CDR1 SGHNT and CDR2 YYREEE (reference sequence). The CDR3 spans 16 residues. Trimming cost V 4 bases and J 8 bases, with 24 bases left between them. CDR3 amino acids: CASSQEGSRGIGGYTF. The DNA for the CDR3 is TGTGCCAGCAGCCAAGAGGGCAGCAGGGGTATAGGGGGCTACACCTTC.

The V gene is TRBV10-2, the J gene TRBJ2-5; D is undetermined. This CDR3 contains 12 residues. V lost 6 bases and J 5 bases, leaving 10 bases between the germline ends. CDR1 and CDR2 (germline): WSHSY, SAAADI. CDR3 sequence: CASRTNRETQYF. CDR3 nucleotide sequence: TGCGCCAGCAGGACAAACCGGGAGACCCAGTACTTC.

This chain links TRBV5-1 with TRBJ1-6, with 7 bases that match TRBD1. J lost 6 bases, V lost 3 bases, and 3 bases had no gene match. The CDR3 has 14 amino acids. Germline values: CDR1 SGHRS, CDR2 YFSETQ. The CDR3, as DNA: TGCGCCAGCAGCTCCGGGACAGTTAATTCACCCCTCCACTTT. Translated, it gives CASSSGTVNSPLHF.

The gene calls are TRBV28 and TRBJ2-5, with 7 bases that match TRBD2. The CDR3 length is 18 residues. The trim removed 2 bases at V and 2 bases at J, leaving 14 bases unmatched. Germline values: CDR1 MDHEN, CDR2 SYDVKM. This CDR3 is CASSLQGLVFSWQETQYF. CDR3 sequence (DNA): TGTGCCAGCAGTTTACAAGGACTAGTGTTTTCGTGGCAAGAGACCCAGTACTTC.

V usage is TRBV27 and J usage is TRBJ1-6; 7 bases fit TRBD1. Trimming at V came to 5 bases and at J to 3 bases, leaving 7 bases not matched to a gene. Germline V gene data show CDR1 as MNHEY and CDR2 as SMNVEV (reference sequence). This CDR3 has 16 residues. The CDR3: CASSDQQGHYNSPLHF. The CDR3, as DNA: TGTGCCAGCAGTGACCAACAGGGGCACTATAATTCACCCCTCCACTTT.

The rearrangement uses TRBV5-4 and TRBJ2-1, with 14 bases aligning to TRBD2. Germline V gene lookup returns CDR1 SGHNT and CDR2 YYREEE (reference sequence). V shed 4 bases and J 3 bases; nucleotides not matched to a gene: 3. CDR3 size: 16 residues. CDR3: CASSVGTSGSYNEQFF. Here the CDR3 DNA reads TGTGCCAGCAGCGTCGGGACTAGCGGGAGCTACAATGAGCAGTTCTTC.

V usage is TRBV2 and J usage is TRBJ1-1; tentative D call: TRBD1 (6 bases). The CDR3 runs to 14 residues. Germline V gene data show CDR1 as SNHLY and CDR2 as FYNNEI. V lost 7 bases and J 2 bases, leaving 14 bases between the germline ends. The CDR3 bases are TGTGCCAGCAACCTGGACAGCCCCAACACTGAAGCTTTCTTT. This translates into CASNLDSPNTEAFF. The variable domain in full, completed from reference TRBV2 and TRBJ1-1, reads EPEVTQTPSHQVTQMGQEVILRCVPISNHLYFYWYRQILGQKVEFLVSFYNNEISEKSEIFDDQFSVERPDGSNFTLKIRSTKLEDSAMYFCASNLDSPNTEAFFGQGTRLTVV.

The chain is built from TRBV11-2 and TRBJ1-1; 8 bases map to TRBD1. There are 15 residues in the CDR3. CDR1 and CDR2 (germline): SGHAT, FQNNGV. J gave up 5 bases and V 5 bases, and 10 bases lay outside the gene matches. DNA for the CDR3: TGTGCCAGCAGCCGCGACAGGGGCGGGTCAACTGAAGCTTTCTTT. This codes for CASSRDRGGSTEAFF.

The chain combines TRBV10-3 with TRBJ1-5; tentative D call: TRBD1 (6 bases). This CDR3 comprises 17 residues. CDR1 ENHRY and CDR2 SYGVKD come from the germline V gene. V shed 0 bases and J shed 3 bases, with 15 bases lying between them. CDR3 region: CAISESRVTGYNQPQHF. CDR3 DNA: TGTGCCATCAGTGAGTCTAGGGTCACAGGGTACAATCAGCCCCAGCATTTT.

This chain joins TRBV6-5 and TRBJ2-1; 11 bases line up with TRBD2. V was pared by 6 bases and J by 6 bases, with 7 bases of the junction left unmatched. Germline CDR1 MNHEY, CDR2 SVGAGI. This CDR3 is 15 amino acids long. CDR3 sequence reads: CASSLSGRGSNEQFF. The CDR3 DNA sequence: TGTGCCAGCAGCCTTAGCGGGAGGGGCTCCAATGAGCAGTTCTTC.

The chain links TRBV4-2 to TRBJ2-1, with 7 bases fitting TRBD1. The CDR3 consists of 17 residues. The ends lost 0 bases at V and 9 bases at J; junction bases unmatched: 14. CDR1 and CDR2 from the germline V gene are LGHNA and YNFKEQ. CDR3 region: CASSQDLGQGVRSEQFF. CDR3 DNA sequence: TGTGCCAGCAGCCAAGATCTTGGGCAGGGGGTTCGTTCTGAGCAGTTCTTC.

This rearrangement joins TRBV25-1 to TRBJ2-3, with D possibly matching TRBD2 (5 bases). V was cut by 3 bases and J by 9 bases, with 10 bases left in between. The CDR3 extends over 12 amino acids. Germline values: CDR1 MGHDK, CDR2 SYGVNS. The chain's CDR3 is CASSDMEDTQYF. The DNA for the CDR3 is TGTGCCAGCAGTGACATGGAGGACACGCAGTATTTT.

The chain recombines TRBV18 with TRBJ2-7; maybe TRBD1 (6 bases). V was shortened by 6 bases and J by 2 bases, with 17 bases between the two germline ends. This CDR3 contains 15 residues. Per germline, CDR1 KGHSH and CDR2 LQKENI. As DNA, the CDR3 is TGTGCCAGCTCGGCCCGCCGAGACAGGACCTACGAGCAGTACTTC. As protein: CASSARRDRTYEQYF.

The chain couples TRBV11-2 to TRBJ2-2; D perhaps matches TRBD2 (6 bases). V was pared by 4 bases and J by 7 bases, with 13 bases between. Germline-derived CDR1 and CDR2 are SGHAT and FQNNGV. The CDR3 spans 14 residues. CDR3 loop: CASSSRGRGGELFF. DNA of the CDR3: TGTGCCAGCAGCTCCCGGGGGAGAGGCGGGGAGCTGTTTTTT.

The chain couples TRBV2 to TRBJ2-3; D perhaps matches TRBD1 (7 bases). The CDR3 consists of 17 residues. V was trimmed by 0 bases and J by 2 bases, leaving 15 bases between them. Per germline, CDR1 SNHLY and CDR2 FYNNEI. CDR3 nucleotide sequence: TGTGCCAGCAGTGAAGCTTCGTCAGGGGGGCACACAGATACGCAGTATTTT. Translating gives CASSEASSGGHTDTQYF.

V gene TRBV30 combines with J gene TRBJ2-5; 8 bases are shared with TRBD2. The CDR3 contains 14 residues. The germline V gene encodes CDR1 GTSNPN and CDR2 SVGIG (reference sequence). The ends lost 6 bases at V and 7 bases at J; junction bases unmatched: 13. The CDR3 protein is CACLRGGQGATQYF. The CDR3 DNA is TGTGCCTGTCTTCGGGGGGGGCAAGGAGCGACCCAGTACTTC.

The rearrangement joins TRBV5-5 to TRBJ2-7, with TRBD2 identical over 8 bases. Germline V lookup: CDR1 SGHKS, CDR2 YYEKEE (reference sequence). CDR3 size: 14 residues. The ends lost 1 base at V and 6 bases at J; junction bases unmatched: 6. CDR3 bases: TGTGCCAGCAGCTTGACTAGCGGTCCTTTCGAGCAGTACTTC. This codes for CASSLTSGPFEQYF.

CDR3 bases: TGTGCCAGCAGGGGGGGGGCAATGAACACTGAAGCTTTCTTT. Its protein is CASRGGAMNTEAFF. The chain joins TRBV27 to TRBJ1-1, with D maybe TRBD1 (6 bases). Germline V lookup: CDR1 MNHEY, CDR2 SMNVEV (reference sequence). V was trimmed by 6 bases and J by 0 bases, leaving 11 bases between them. The CDR3 has 14 residues.

The rearrangement links TRBV9 to TRBJ2-6, with D perhaps TRBD1 (6 bases). This CDR3 is built from 17 residues. Per the germline V gene, CDR1 is SGDLS and CDR2 is YYNGEE. Trimming stripped 0 bases from V and 4 bases from J, with 14 bases between. The CDR3 nucleotides read TGTGCCAGCAGCGTAGTGGGGGCGTTGGACGGGGCCAACGTCCTGACTTTC. Protein product: CASSVVGALDGANVLTF.